The next 20 T cell receptor beta chains were all read from a single sample in a study of blood T cell repertoires in COVID-19. Sequenced by immunoSEQ multiplex PCR; TCRdb stores in-frame clones only, minus some. This sample carries 100,000 to 150,000 clones, roughly 89% of them seen once, and the ten largest clones take 18%. Sequencing was performed on peripheral blood. The receptors shown here come from a man aged 45-65 years with active or convalescent COVID-19.

The gene calls are TRBV5-1 and TRBJ1-1; the D gene is possibly TRBD1 (6 bases). The germline V gene has CDR1 SGHRS and CDR2 YFSETQ. Trimming cost V 4 bases and J 4 bases, with 14 bases left between them. CDR3 length: 14 residues. Written as DNA, the CDR3 is TGCGCCAGCAGCCGAATTGTGGACAGCACTGAAGCTTTCTTT. It encodes CASSRIVDSTEAFF.

This chain's CDR3 is CASSSLFGLYYEQYF. Here the CDR3 DNA reads TGTGCCAGCAGCTCGTTATTCGGACTGTACTACGAGCAGTACTTC. The chain couples TRBV28 to TRBJ2-7; a weak D match, TRBD2 (5 bases). V was clipped by 6 bases and J by 3 bases, with 18 bases between them. The length of the CDR3 is 15 residues. Germline values: CDR1 MDHEN, CDR2 SYDVKM.

The genes are TRBV2 and TRBJ2-7; TRBD2 agrees at 7 bases. The CDR3 contains 15 residues. Trimming cost V 6 bases and J 4 bases; bases outside gene matches: 12. CDR1 and CDR2 (germline): SNHLY, FYNNEI. This chain's CDR3 is CASRPRWEGRYEQYF. DNA for the CDR3: TGTGCCAGCAGGCCGCGGTGGGAGGGCCGATACGAGCAGTACTTC.

The chain links TRBV19 to TRBJ2-5, with 9 bases that match TRBD2. The CDR3 is 16 amino acids. Germline V gives CDR1 LNHDA, CDR2 SQIVND (reference sequence). Trimming at V came to 3 bases and at J to 4 bases, leaving 9 bases not matched to a gene. The CDR3 sequence is CASSIQLAGGRETQYF. Written as DNA, the CDR3 is TGTGCCAGTAGTATCCAATTGGCGGGGGGGCGAGAGACCCAGTACTTC.

The J gene is TRBJ2-5, the V gene TRBV28; the D gene is possibly TRBD1 (6 bases). Trimming cost V 5 bases and J 1 base, with 11 bases left between them. Per germline, CDR1 MDHEN and CDR2 SYDVKM. The CDR3 contains 14 residues. The CDR3 loop reads CASSRTAIQETQYF. CDR3 DNA: TGTGCCAGCAGTAGGACAGCGATCCAAGAGACCCAGTACTTC.

J is TRBJ1-4 and V is TRBV19, with a possible D match to TRBD1 (5 bases). The germline gives CDR1 LNHDA, CDR2 SQIVND (reference sequence). The V end was cut by 7 bases, the J end by 3 bases, with 15 bases between. The CDR3 sequence is 15 residues long. The CDR3 region is CASTVGRTPNEKLFF. The CDR3 DNA is TGTGCCAGTACCGTTGGGCGGACACCTAATGAAAAACTGTTTTTT.

The J gene is TRBJ1-6, the V gene TRBV28; 9 bases are a match to TRBD1. The V gene's germline CDR1 is MDHEN and CDR2 SYDVKM. CDR3 length: 15 residues. After removal of 6 bases from V and 8 bases from J, the junction contained 8 bases not matched to a gene. The CDR3 nucleotides read TGTGCCAGCAGGCAGGACAGGGGAGATTATTCACCCCTCCACTTT. This gives the protein CASRQDRGDYSPLHF.

The chain uses TRBV3-1 (or the pseudogene TRBV3-2) and TRBJ2-1; 14 bases agree with TRBD2. CDR3 size: 15 residues. The germline CDR1 and CDR2 sequences are LGHDT and YNNKEL (reference sequence). V was clipped by 0 bases and J by 9 bases; unmatched bases: 1. The CDR3 loop reads CASSQETSGRGEQFF. The CDR3, as DNA: TGTGCCAGCAGCCAAGAGACTAGCGGGAGGGGTGAGCAGTTCTTC.

This rearrangement joins TRBV5-1 to TRBJ1-1, with TRBD1 matching 9 bases. Germline CDR1 and CDR2: SGHRS and YFSETQ. The CDR3 loop spans 14 amino acids. Losses at the gene ends were 3 bases for V and 1 base for J; bases not matched to a gene: 1. CDR3 protein: CASSWTGANTEAFF. The CDR3 coding sequence is TGCGCCAGCAGCTGGACAGGGGCGAACACTGAAGCTTTCTTT.

The rearrangement joins TRBV11-2 to TRBJ2-1, with D unclear. The V end lost 0 bases, the J end lost 4 bases, and 4 bases lay between the germline ends. Germline-derived CDR1 and CDR2 are SGHAT and FQNNGV. CDR3 length: 13 amino acids. The CDR3 coding sequence is TGTGCCAGCAGCTTAGATACATACAATGAGCAGTTCTTC. Translated: CASSLDTYNEQFF. The full variable domain, rest sourced from reference TRBV11-2 and TRBJ2-1, is EAGVAQSPRYKIIEKRQSVAFWCNPISGHATLYWYQQILGQGPKLLIQFQNNGVVDDSQLPKDRFSAERLKGVDSTLKIQPAKLEDSAVYLCASSLDTYNEQFFGPGTRLTVL.

J is TRBJ1-5 and V is TRBV6-2 or TRBV6-3; the D gene is possibly TRBD1 (6 bases). The germline V gene encodes CDR1 MNHEY and CDR2 SVGEGT. The CDR3 consists of 15 residues. With 5 bases removed from V and 1 base from J, the gap between germline ends came to 12 bases. The CDR3 region is CASSRRGQSNQPQHF. The CDR3 nucleotides read TGTGCCAGCAGTCGCAGGGGACAAAGCAATCAGCCCCAGCATTTT.

The V gene is TRBV30, the J gene TRBJ1-1; D is uncertain. CDR1 GTSNPN and CDR2 SVGIG come from the germline V gene (reference sequence). The CDR3 loop spans 14 amino acids. V shed 2 bases and J shed 3 bases, with 13 bases lying between them. DNA of the CDR3: TGTGCCTGGAGTTTGGAGGGTCTGTACACTGAAGCTTTCTTT. Its translation: CAWSLEGLYTEAFF.

The chain employs TRBV19 and TRBJ2-1; a weak D match, TRBD1 (6 bases). The V and J ends lost 3 bases and 8 bases respectively, with 17 bases between them. From germline, CDR1 is LNHDA and CDR2 SQIVND (reference sequence). The CDR3 loop spans 15 amino acids. The CDR3 here is CASSILFAGGDEQFF. The CDR3 DNA reads as TGTGCCAGTAGTATTCTTTTCGCTGGGGGCGATGAGCAGTTCTTC.

This clone was found once. The rearrangement joins TRBV6-5 to TRBJ2-4; no firm D call. This CDR3 has 11 amino acids. The V and J ends lost 6 bases and 10 bases respectively, with 10 bases between them. Germline loops: CDR1 MNHEY, CDR2 SVGAGI. The CDR3 DNA follows: TGTGCCAGCAGATCCCGCAGTATTCAGTACTTC. Residues: CASRSRSIQYF.

The rearrangement joins TRBV6-1 to TRBJ1-5; 12 bases map to TRBD1. The CDR3 is made up of 16 amino acids. Germline CDR1 is MNHNS and CDR2 is SASEGT. The J segment lost 7 bases and the V segment lost 4 bases, leaving 8 bases of the junction unmatched. The CDR3 loop is CASSGTGTGGRQPQHF. DNA of the CDR3: TGTGCCAGCAGTGGAACCGGGACAGGGGGCCGGCAGCCCCAGCATTTT.

This chain connects TRBV6-5 to TRBJ1-5; 7 bases match TRBD1. J lost 6 bases, V lost 6 bases, and 11 bases had no gene match. Germline CDR1 MNHEY, CDR2 SVGAGI. CDR3 length: 15 amino acids. The CDR3 DNA sequence: TGTGCCAGCAGAGCGACAGGGAGTATTAGTCAGCCCCAGCATTTT. Amino acid sequence: CASRATGSISQPQHF.

V usage is TRBV25-1 and J usage is TRBJ2-1; 8 nucleotides agree with TRBD2. V gave up 7 bases and J gave up 2 bases; unmatched junction bases: 7. Germline V CDR1 and CDR2: MGHDK, SYGVNS. This CDR3 comprises 15 residues. CDR3 region: CASTYTSGAYNEQFF. The DNA of the CDR3 is TGTGCCAGCACTTACACTAGCGGTGCCTACAATGAGCAGTTCTTC.

The V gene is TRBV25-1, the J gene TRBJ1-1; 11 bases agree with TRBD1. Per germline, CDR1 MGHDK and CDR2 SYGVNS. V was pared by 3 bases and J by 7 bases, with 7 bases of the junction left unmatched. This CDR3 region has 15 residues. The CDR3 DNA is TGTGCCAGCAGTGACTTGGGGACAGGGGGGAATGAAGCTTTCTTT. This codes for CASSDLGTGGNEAFF.

The V gene is TRBV5-4, the J gene TRBJ1-3, with D unclear. Trimming shortened V by 0 bases and J by 3 bases, and 13 bases separated the two germline ends. The CDR3 covers 16 residues. The germline V gene encodes CDR1 SGHNT and CDR2 YYREEE (reference sequence). CDR3 sequence: CASSLDPVVHGNTIYF. The CDR3, as DNA: TGTGCCAGCAGCTTGGATCCGGTGGTCCATGGAAACACCATATATTTT.

The chain couples TRBV4-1 to TRBJ2-6; D might be TRBD1 (5 bases). V was trimmed by 2 bases and J by 2 bases, leaving 16 bases between them. This CDR3 spans 18 amino acids. Germline V lookup: CDR1 MGHRA, CDR2 YSYEKL. CDR3: CASSQTVRARPGANVLTF. As DNA, the CDR3 is TGCGCCAGCAGCCAAACGGTCAGGGCACGCCCTGGGGCCAACGTCCTGACTTTC.